These 16 T cell receptor beta chains were sequenced from one sample in a study of blood T cell repertoires in COVID-19. The protocol was immunoSEQ multiplex PCR, while the TCRdb copy is restricted to in-frame clones and leaves out a portion. The repertoire consists of tens of thousands of clones, with about 80% occurring once and the leading ten covering 28%. Sequencing used peripheral blood. Source of these receptors: a man aged 65-85 years with acute or convalescent COVID-19.

The chain uses TRBV6-5 and TRBJ1-3; D unresolved. The CDR3 covers 13 residues. Germline-derived CDR1 and CDR2 are MNHEY and SVGAGI. Trimming pared 8 bases from V and 0 bases from J, leaving 8 bases between. CDR3 sequence (DNA): TGTGCCAGCCTGTGGAGCTCTGGAAACACCATATATTTT. Amino acid sequence: CASLWSSGNTIYF.

The chain joins TRBV7-8 to TRBJ2-1, with 8 bases aligning to TRBD2. The ends lost 2 bases at V and 4 bases at J; junction bases unmatched: 4. Per the germline V gene, CDR1 is SGHVS and CDR2 is FQNEAQ. The CDR3 length is 15 residues. CDR3 nucleotides: TGTGCCAGCAGCTTATCGGGAGGGCCATACAATGAGCAGTTCTTC. Protein: CASSLSGGPYNEQFF. The full variable domain, completed using reference TRBV7-8 and TRBJ2-1, is GAGVSQSPRYKVAKRGQDVALRCDPISGHVSLFWYQQALGQGPEFLTYFQNEAQLDKSGLPSDRFFAERPEGSVSTLKIQRTQQEDSAVYLCASSLSGGPYNEQFFGPGTRLTVL.

This chain connects TRBV27 to TRBJ2-5; TRBD1 is a possible D gene (6 bases). The germline gives CDR1 MNHEY, CDR2 SMNVEV (reference sequence). The CDR3 is 15 residues long. V shed 4 bases and J shed 5 bases, with 17 bases lying between them. CDR3 amino acids: CASSYSRTARETQYF. The DNA for the CDR3 is TGTGCCAGCAGTTATTCACGGACAGCTAGGGAGACCCAGTACTTC.

The chain is built from TRBV5-5 and TRBJ2-7; 8 nucleotides align to TRBD1. Looked up from germline, CDR1 is SGHKS and CDR2 is YYEKEE (reference sequence). The length of the CDR3 is 16 residues. Trimming at V came to 1 base and at J to 3 bases, leaving 9 bases not matched to a gene. The CDR3 is CASSLSGQGLIYEQYF. The CDR3 DNA is TGTGCCAGCAGCTTGTCCGGACAGGGACTTATCTACGAGCAGTACTTC. The full variable domain, with the rest looked up from reference TRBV5-5 and TRBJ2-7, is DAGVTQSPTHLIKTRGQQVTLRCSPISGHKSVSWYQQVLGQGPQFIFQYYEKEERGRGNFPDRFSARQFPNYSSELNVNALLLGDSALYLCASSLSGQGLIYEQYFGPGTRLTVT.

V is TRBV30 and J is TRBJ2-2, with 9 bases identical to TRBD2. There are 14 residues in the CDR3. V lost 5 bases, J lost 5 bases, and 6 bases stayed unmatched. Germline CDR1 and CDR2: GTSNPN and SVGIG (reference sequence). The CDR3 DNA reads TGTGCCTGGTTTGCGGGAGGGTGGACCGGGGAGCTGTTTTTT. Translation gives CAWFAGGWTGELFF.

CDR3 amino acids: CAWSGTENYGYTF. In DNA, the CDR3 is TGTGCCTGGAGTGGGACAGAAAATTATGGCTACACCTTC. The chain recombines TRBV30 with TRBJ1-2; a weak D match, TRBD1 (6 bases). Germline loops: CDR1 GTSNPN, CDR2 SVGIG (reference sequence). V lost 1 base to trimming and J lost 5 bases, with 11 bases between them. CDR3 length: 13 amino acids.

This chain links TRBV7-9 with TRBJ2-6; 7 bases are shared with TRBD1. V was clipped by 6 bases and J by 4 bases; unmatched bases: 6. The CDR3 runs to 15 residues. Germline CDR1 and CDR2: SEHNR and FQNEAQ (reference sequence). The CDR3 here is CASRITGAGANVLTF. DNA for the CDR3: TGTGCCAGCAGAATAACAGGGGCCGGGGCCAACGTCCTGACTTTC.

The rearrangement joins TRBV19 to TRBJ1-2; D is perhaps TRBD1 (6 bases). The CDR3 has 15 amino acids. Germline CDR1 and CDR2: LNHDA and SQIVND (reference sequence). V lost 5 bases, J lost 5 bases, and 18 bases lay in between. CDR3 in DNA: TGTGCCAGTAGTTTGGACAGTCCCTCCCTTTATGGCTACACCTTC. It is translated as CASSLDSPSLYGYTF.

The CDR3 sequence is CASSIKVAKTSSSYEQYF. In nucleotides, the CDR3 is TGTGCCAGTAGTATAAAGGTGGCGAAAACGTCTAGCTCCTACGAGCAGTACTTC. V gene TRBV19 combines with J gene TRBJ2-7; D unresolved. V was cut by 2 bases and J by 0 bases, with 20 bases left in between. This CDR3 contains 18 residues. Germline V gene data show CDR1 as LNHDA and CDR2 as SQIVND (reference sequence).

The chain carries TRBV28 and TRBJ1-1; TRBD1 might be the D (6 bases). V shed 0 bases and J shed 1 base, with 9 bases lying between them. The CDR3 contains 15 residues. Germline V gene sequence: CDR1 MDHEN, CDR2 SYDVKM. The DNA of the CDR3 is TGTGCCAGCAGTTTATGGACAGGATCGAACACTGAAGCTTTCTTT. It translates to CASSLWTGSNTEAFF.

The chain links TRBV6-4 to TRBJ2-3, with 11 bases lining up with TRBD2. The CDR3 length is 15 residues. The germline V gene encodes CDR1 MRHNA and CDR2 SNTAGT. V shed 5 bases, J shed 5 bases, and the junction held 6 bases outside the gene matches. CDR3: CASSLLAGGEDTQYF. The CDR3 coding sequence is TGTGCCAGCAGTCTCTTAGCGGGAGGGGAAGATACGCAGTATTTT.

The chain has TRBV6-2 or TRBV6-3 and TRBJ1-5, with 8 positions matching TRBD1. With 5 bases clipped from V and 1 base from J, the junction kept 13 bases outside the gene matches. This CDR3 contains 18 residues. CDR1 and CDR2 (germline): MNHEY, SVGEGT. As DNA, the CDR3 is TGTGCCAGCAGTCTCTACAGGGGGATAGTTTTGAGCAATCAGCCCCAGCATTTT. As protein: CASSLYRGIVLSNQPQHF.

The chain couples TRBV5-4 to TRBJ2-3; TRBD2 might be the D (7 bases). This CDR3 comprises 14 residues. V dropped 7 bases and J dropped 2 bases, with 14 bases sitting between them. The V gene's germline CDR1 is SGHNT and CDR2 YYREEE (reference sequence). CDR3 region: CASSGRGATDTQYF. Written as DNA, the CDR3 is TGTGCCAGCTCCGGTCGGGGGGCCACAGATACGCAGTATTTT.

The gene calls are TRBV4-2 and TRBJ2-1; tentative D call: TRBD2 (5 bases). This CDR3 comprises 14 residues. With 5 bases removed from V and 5 bases from J, the gap between germline ends came to 13 bases. The germline V gene has CDR1 LGHNA and CDR2 YNFKEQ. The CDR3 spells CASSKGNSDNEQFF. Here the CDR3 DNA reads TGTGCCAGCAGCAAAGGGAATAGCGACAATGAGCAGTTCTTC.

The chain links TRBV30 to TRBJ1-1; D is perhaps TRBD1 (5 bases). Germline loops: CDR1 GTSNPN, CDR2 SVGIG (reference sequence). The CDR3 is 12 amino acids. The ends were cut back, 2 bases at V and 8 bases at J, with 12 bases in the middle. CDR3 amino acids: CAWSPPTAEAFF. For the CDR3, the DNA is TGTGCCTGGAGTCCACCGACAGCGGAAGCTTTCTTT.

The CDR3 nucleotides read TGTGCCAGCAGCTTAGGGCGGGAGCTCAGCACAGATACGCAGTATTTT. The encoded protein is CASSLGRELSTDTQYF. The chain carries TRBV13 and TRBJ2-3; 7 bases are a match to TRBD2. Germline loops: CDR1 PRHDT, CDR2 FYEKMQ (reference sequence). After removal of 0 bases from V and 0 bases from J, the junction contained 3 bases not matched to a gene. The CDR3 has 16 amino acids.